This T cell receptor (beta chain) derives from a study of technical replicates of blood from a handful of donors. Here immunoSEQ multiplex PCR was the method, and the copy in TCRdb shows in-frame clones only, minus some. The sample holds about 83,000 clones; over 85% are singletons and the top ten take around 0.24%. Germline V lookup: CDR1 MNHEY, CDR2 SMNVEV (reference sequence). CDR3 length equals 14 residues. V shed 5 bases and J 3 bases; nucleotides not matched to a gene: 6. The J gene is TRBJ2-7, the V gene TRBV27; 8 nucleotides match TRBD1. The sequenced sample was T cells isolated from PBMCs. The clonotype was recovered from a human donor in good health. In DNA form, the CDR3 reads TGTGCCAGCAGTACCCCAGACAGGGGCTACGAGCAGTACTTC. Protein sequence: CASSTPDRGYEQYF.